This T cell receptor (beta chain) is drawn from a study of blood T cell repertoires in COVID-19. Source study methods: Estimation of nucleated cell counts was performed using reference gene primer amplification. Profiling relied on immunoSEQ multiplex PCR, and the TCRdb table lists in-frame clones only, not all of them. The V and J calls and the clone size are those of that table, but D and trimming were determined from the DNA. The sample has approximately 250,000 clones; approximately 86% are singletons. The TCR originated in a woman in her sixties who had recovered from COVID-19. Sample: peripheral blood.

CDR3 amino acids: CSASSRGRNTEAFF. In DNA form, the CDR3 reads TGCAGTGCTAGTAGCAGGGGAAGGAACACTGAAGCTTTCTTT. This chain joins TRBV20-1 and TRBJ1-1, with D possibly TRBD1 on 6 matching bases. This CDR3 comprises 14 residues. Germline CDR1 reads DFQATT; CDR2 reads SNEGSKA (reference sequence). The V end lost 3 bases, the J end lost 1 base, and 12 bases lay between the germline ends.